Following are 23 T cell receptor beta chains from one sample sequenced in a study of CD8 T cells in ankylosing spondylitis. Each CDR3 protein gets one entry after TCRdb re-called the 5' RACE reads with MiXCR. The sample yields about 350,000 distinct CDR3 sequences, 20% to 25% seen once. Sequences were obtained from blood, either unsorted or a sorted T cell fraction (not recorded which). Source of these receptors: a male donor with ankylosing spondylitis or in good health (not recorded which).

This clonotype showed up just a few times. V is TRBV12-3 or TRBV12-4 and J is TRBJ2-3; D is ambiguous. The CDR3 contains 11 residues. V lost 6 bases to trimming and J lost 7 bases, with 8 bases between them. The CDR3 loop is CASRVQNTQYF. In nucleotides, the CDR3 is TGTGCCAGCAGAGTCCAGAATACGCAGTATTTT.

This clonotype was observed a few times. This chain links TRBV25-1 with TRBJ2-7; D is unresolved. Germline V gene lookup returns CDR1 MGHDK and CDR2 SYGVNS. V was shortened by 9 bases and J by 2 bases, with 14 bases between the two germline ends. CDR3 length: 13 amino acids. The CDR3 DNA sequence: TGTGCCAGTTCGAAAACAGCCACCTACGAGCAGTACTTC. Its translation: CASSKTATYEQYF.

The chain joins TRBV7-8 to TRBJ2-1; maybe TRBD2 (5 bases). The germline V gene encodes CDR1 SGHVS and CDR2 FQNEAQ. The ends were cut back, 5 bases at V and 7 bases at J, with 18 bases in the middle. The CDR3 spans 15 residues. CDR3 amino acids: CASSTAGPPGNEQFF. The CDR3 DNA is TGTGCCAGCAGCACAGCCGGACCCCCGGGGAATGAGCAGTTCTTC.

The CDR3 loop is CASSDRDRADEQYF. The CDR3 DNA follows: TGTGCCAGCAGTGACCGGGACCGCGCCGACGAGCAGTACTTC. The chain joins TRBV12-3 or TRBV12-4 to TRBJ2-7; the D call may be TRBD1 or TRBD2 (5 bases each). The CDR3 sequence is 14 residues long. V shed 5 bases and J shed 5 bases, with 16 bases lying between them.

The chain links TRBV4-1 to TRBJ2-7; TRBD2 aligns across 11 bases. CDR3 size: 15 residues. Germline trimming cut 6 bases from V and 3 bases from J; bases unmatched to any gene: 7. The germline CDR1 and CDR2 sequences are MGHRA and YSYEKL. This CDR3 reads CASRPTSGGLYEQYF. As DNA, the CDR3 is TGCGCCAGCAGACCCACTAGCGGGGGTCTCTACGAGCAGTACTTC.

The chain carries TRBV29-1 and TRBJ2-5; 8 bases line up with TRBD2. V shed 6 bases and J 5 bases; nucleotides not matched to a gene: 14. Germline-derived CDR1 and CDR2 are SQVTM and ANQGSEA. This CDR3 has 15 amino acids. As DNA, the CDR3 is TGCAGCGTACAAAACCAGCGGGGGTTCCTGGAGACCCAGTACTTC. Its translation: CSVQNQRGFLETQYF. The full variable domain, with the rest looked up from reference TRBV29-1 and TRBJ2-5, is SAVISQKPSRDICQRGTSLTIQCQVDSQVTMMFWYRQQPGQSLTLIATANQGSEATYESGFVIDKFPISRPNLTFSTLTVSNMSPEDSSIYLCSVQNQRGFLETQYFGPGTRLLVL.

This clonotype has just a few counts. The J gene is TRBJ2-5, the V gene TRBV27, with D unresolved. The germline V gene encodes CDR1 MNHEY and CDR2 SMNVEV (reference sequence). The CDR3 spans 13 residues. Trimming cost V 6 bases and J 5 bases, with 13 bases left between them. In nucleotides, the CDR3 is TGTGCCAGCAGGCCCGTGGGGTGGGAGACCCAGTACTTC. This codes for CASRPVGWETQYF.

The V gene is TRBV7-9, the J gene TRBJ2-7, with 7 bases that match TRBD1. This CDR3 contains 16 residues. In germline, CDR1 is SEHNR, CDR2 FQNEAQ (reference sequence). V gave up 5 bases and J gave up 7 bases; unmatched junction bases: 17. The CDR3 region is CASSPDAIDRAREQYF. CDR3 DNA: TGTGCCAGCAGCCCCGACGCTATCGACAGGGCGCGAGAGCAGTACTTC.

In this sample, this clonotype turned up a few times. V is TRBV10-2 and J is TRBJ2-7; 7 positions match TRBD1. Trimming removed 4 bases from V and 5 bases from J; junction bases left unmatched: 8. Germline V CDR1 and CDR2: WSHSY, SAAADI. The length of the CDR3 is 14 residues. CDR3 bases: TGCGCCAGCAGTGGCCGGACAGGTACCAACGAGCAGTACTTC. Translated: CASSGRTGTNEQYF.

The genes are TRBV29-1 and TRBJ1-2; 8 positions match TRBD1. The junction had 9 bases not matched to a gene; V was cut back by 4 bases and J by 8 bases. This CDR3 has 13 amino acids. The germline V gene encodes CDR1 SQVTM and CDR2 ANQGSEA. The CDR3 protein is CSVGPGTGGGYTF. Here the CDR3 DNA reads TGCAGCGTTGGGCCGGGGACAGGCGGCGGCTACACCTTC.

This clonotype was recorded a few times. The chain is built from TRBV9 and TRBJ2-1, with a weak D call TRBD1 (5 bases). Germline CDR1 SGDLS, CDR2 YYNGEE. Trimming shortened V by 4 bases and J by 9 bases, and 11 bases separated the two germline ends. This CDR3 is built from 12 residues. CDR3 sequence: CASSPLQVEQFF. For the CDR3, the DNA is TGTGCCAGCAGCCCCCTACAGGTTGAGCAGTTCTTC.

The V call is TRBV12-3 or TRBV12-4, the J call TRBJ2-2; TRBD1 might be the D (5 bases). V lost 6 bases, J lost 1 base, and 6 bases lay in between. The CDR3 loop spans 13 amino acids. The CDR3 sequence: CASSRVNTGELFF. The CDR3 DNA sequence: TGTGCCAGCAGCAGGGTGAACACCGGGGAGCTGTTTTTT.

The chain couples TRBV6-2 or TRBV6-3 to TRBJ2-7; D is undetermined. This CDR3 is built from 13 residues. Germline loops: CDR1 MNHEY, CDR2 SVGEGT. Deletions cut 3 bases from V and 4 bases from J, with 10 bases between. The DNA of the CDR3 is TGTGCCAGCAGTTATTTCAGAAATTACGAGCAGTACTTC. Encoded protein: CASSYFRNYEQYF.

This clonotype was counted a few times. The chain joins TRBV6-2 or TRBV6-3 to TRBJ2-4; possible D gene TRBD1, 5 bases. Looked up from germline, CDR1 is MNHEY and CDR2 is SVGEGT. V was pared by 0 bases and J by 5 bases, with 11 bases between. The CDR3 totals 15 residues. CDR3 in amino acids: CASSYSVTDQNIQYF. In nucleotides, the CDR3 is TGTGCCAGCAGTTACTCGGTGACAGACCAAAACATTCAGTACTTC.

This clonotype was observed a handful of times. The V call is TRBV12-3 or TRBV12-4, the J call TRBJ1-1, with D possibly being TRBD1 (5 bases). The V and J ends lost 1 base and 8 bases respectively, with 11 bases between them. The CDR3 loop spans 13 amino acids. The CDR3 region is CASSLGGPSEAFF. For the CDR3, the DNA is TGTGCCAGCAGTTTAGGGGGACCATCGGAAGCTTTCTTT.

At least ten counts were recorded for this clonotype. The rearrangement links TRBV4-1 to TRBJ2-2; 9 bases line up with TRBD2. Germline V gene lookup returns CDR1 MGHRA and CDR2 YSYEKL. The CDR3 runs 18 residues. J was trimmed by 3 bases and V by 0 bases; bases with no gene match: 8. CDR3 loop: CASSQESRGGLYTGELFF. The CDR3 DNA is TGCGCCAGCAGCCAAGAATCGCGGGGGGGACTATACACCGGGGAGCTGTTTTTT.

In regard to this clonotype: Possible read error: a much larger clone is one base away. This chain joins TRBV9 and TRBJ2-1, with D perhaps matching TRBD2 (5 bases). The CDR3 loop spans 16 amino acids. The germline V gene encodes CDR1 SGDLS and CDR2 YYNGEE. V lost 0 bases and J 9 bases, leaving 19 bases between the germline ends. CDR3 region: CASSVGVELGPSEQFF. Here the CDR3 DNA reads TGTGCCAGCAGCGTAGGAGTGGAACTAGGACCCAGTGAGCAGTTCTTC.

The V call is TRBV7-3, the J call TRBJ2-2; possibly TRBD2 for D (5 bases). This CDR3 has 17 amino acids. The V end lost 2 bases, the J end lost 4 bases, and 17 bases lay between the germline ends. CDR1 and CDR2 from the germline V gene are SGHTA and FQGTGA. The CDR3 DNA follows: TGTGCCAGCAGCTTATCGGAGCGGAAGGGTAGCACCGGGGAGCTGTTTTTT. This codes for CASSLSERKGSTGELFF.

This clonotype was detected only a few times. This rearrangement joins TRBV12-3 or TRBV12-4 to TRBJ1-2, with D unresolved. This CDR3 comprises 13 residues. Trimming stripped 4 bases from V and 6 bases from J, with 12 bases between. DNA of the CDR3: TGTGCCAGCAGTTCGCAAGGCCCTGATGGCTACACCTTC. It encodes CASSSQGPDGYTF.

This clonotype occurred many times. The rearrangement links TRBV12-3 or TRBV12-4 to TRBJ2-3; no firm D call. This CDR3 is built from 14 residues. V shed 5 bases and J shed 3 bases, with 12 bases lying between them. CDR3 bases: TGTGCCAGCAGTCCCTGGACGGGTACAGATACGCAGTATTTT. Encoded protein: CASSPWTGTDTQYF.

This clonotype came up a few times. The chain recombines TRBV27 with TRBJ2-7, with D perhaps matching TRBD1 or TRBD2 (5 bases each). The CDR3 totals 12 residues. Germline V gene data show CDR1 as MNHEY and CDR2 as SMNVEV (reference sequence). Trimming removed 8 bases at V and 2 bases at J, with 10 bases between. CDR3 in amino acids: CASGTYPYEQYF. CDR3 coding DNA: TGTGCCAGCGGGACCTATCCCTACGAGCAGTACTTC.

This clonotype occurred a few times. J is TRBJ2-1 and V is TRBV28; D might be TRBD2 (6 bases). The CDR3 runs to 16 residues. Trimming cost V 6 bases and J 6 bases, with 21 bases left between them. Per germline, CDR1 MDHEN and CDR2 SYDVKM. Written as DNA, the CDR3 is TGTGCCAGCAGCCCAAGGTGGGGGGAGTCCCCCAATGAGCAGTTCTTC. Translation gives CASSPRWGESPNEQFF.

The rearrangement uses TRBV9 and TRBJ2-6; perhaps TRBD1 as D (6 bases). V gave up 3 bases and J gave up 9 bases, with 16 bases separating them. CDR1 and CDR2 from the germline V gene are SGDLS and YYNGEE. This CDR3 has 15 amino acids. This CDR3 is CASSGDRLLSNVLTF. CDR3 DNA sequence: TGTGCCAGCAGCGGCGACAGGCTGTTGAGCAACGTCCTGACTTTC. The full variable domain, in which reference TRBV9 and TRBJ2-6 provide the parts outside the CDR3, is DSGVTQTPKHLITATGQRVTLRCSPRSGDLSVYWYQQSLDQGLQFLIQYYNGEERAKGNILERFSAQQFPDLHSELNLSSLELGDSALYFCASSGDRLLSNVLTFGAGSRLTVL.